The 23 T cell receptor beta chains reported below all come from one sample, sequenced in a study of T cell changes during pregnancy in multiple sclerosis. Sequenced by immunoSEQ multiplex PCR; TCRdb stores in-frame clones only, minus some. Of 55,000 or so clones in the sample, 85% to 90% are singletons; the top ten hold 0.5% to 0.6%. This sample comprised CD4+ T cells from peripheral blood mononuclear cells, obtained in the first trimester of pregnancy. The receptors originated from a female donor with multiple sclerosis, enrolled in a pregnancy study.

V and J are TRBV6-6 and TRBJ2-7; tentatively, D is TRBD2 (6 bases). Between the trimmed V and J ends, which lost 2 bases and 5 bases, there was a span of 10 bases. The germline V gene has CDR1 MNHNY and CDR2 SVGAGI (reference sequence). The CDR3 runs 13 residues. For the CDR3, the DNA is TGTGCCAGCAGTTACATCCGGAGGGACGAGCAGTACTTC. Translated, it gives CASSYIRRDEQYF.

The chain carries TRBV5-1 and TRBJ2-1; 7 bases fit TRBD2. The CDR3 runs 16 residues. CDR1 and CDR2 (germline): SGHRS, YFSETQ. Germline trimming cut 3 bases from V and 6 bases from J; bases unmatched to any gene: 12. In DNA form, the CDR3 reads TGCGCCAGCAGCTCGGCGAGCGGGACTACTTTCAATGAGCAGTTCTTC. It translates to CASSSASGTTFNEQFF.

The chain joins TRBV20-1 to TRBJ2-7, with unresolved D. The CDR3 extends over 11 amino acids. V dropped 2 bases and J dropped 5 bases, with 7 bases sitting between them. Germline CDR1 DFQATT, CDR2 SNEGSKA (reference sequence). CDR3 bases: TGCAGTGCTAGAATCCAGGACGAGCAGTACTTC. This encodes CSARIQDEQYF.

The rearrangement links TRBV7-2 to TRBJ2-7; D call uncertain. CDR1 and CDR2 from the germline V gene are SGHTA and FQGNSA. Trimming removed 5 bases from V and 3 bases from J, with 8 bases in between. This CDR3 spans 12 amino acids. This chain's CDR3 is CASSPGGYEQYF. In nucleotides, the CDR3 is TGTGCCAGCAGCCCGGGTGGCTACGAGCAGTACTTC.

In regard to this clone: The germline gene is not matched at one end of the junction; a read error may be the cause. CDR3 nucleotides: TGCAGTTACAAGGGGGCTCTCTTT. This gives the protein CSYKGALF. The chain employs TRBV20-1 and TRBJ1-1; 7 bases fit TRBD1. Germline CDR1 and CDR2: DFQATT and SNEGSKA (reference sequence). The CDR3 has 8 residues.

The V call is TRBV29-1, the J call TRBJ1-2; 7 positions match TRBD1. V dropped 4 bases and J dropped 6; count of bases not matched to a gene: 17. Germline CDR1 reads SQVTM; CDR2 reads ANQGSEA. This CDR3 region has 16 residues. The DNA for the CDR3 is TGCAGCGTTGTCCCGATAGGACAGGCGGGAATTCATGGCTACACCTTC. Translated: CSVVPIGQAGIHGYTF.

The chain combines TRBV28 with TRBJ1-2; 7 bases are a match to TRBD1. The germline CDR1 and CDR2 sequences are MDHEN and SYDVKM. The CDR3 has 11 amino acids. The ends lost 4 bases at V and 13 bases at J; junction bases unmatched: 6. CDR3: CASSSDRDCTF. The CDR3 bases are TGTGCCAGCAGTTCCGACAGGGACTGCACCTTC.

The rearrangement uses TRBV19 and TRBJ1-1; D is perhaps TRBD1 (6 bases). This CDR3 comprises 16 residues. CDR1 and CDR2 (germline): LNHDA, SQIVND (reference sequence). V shed 3 bases and J shed 4 bases, with 18 bases lying between them. The CDR3 DNA reads as TGTGCCAGTAGTATTTCCGGACAGTTTTCGGGCACTGAAGCTTTCTTT. This translates into CASSISGQFSGTEAFF.

The chain carries TRBV7-8 and TRBJ1-1; D might be TRBD1 (5 bases). There are 16 residues in the CDR3. The germline V gene encodes CDR1 SGHVS and CDR2 FQNEAQ. V lost 5 bases to trimming and J lost 1 base, with 17 bases between them. CDR3 amino acids: CASSLISGVGNTEAFF. The CDR3 DNA is TGTGCCAGCAGCCTCATTTCGGGGGTCGGGAACACTGAAGCTTTCTTT.

The V call is TRBV7-2, the J call TRBJ2-7, with TRBD2 matching over 8 bases. Germline V gene data show CDR1 as SGHTA and CDR2 as FQGNSA. The V segment lost 5 bases and the J segment 6 bases; nucleotides outside the gene matches: 9. CDR3 length: 14 residues. The DNA of the CDR3 is TGTGCCAGCAGCGGGACTAGTCTTGGCCTCGAGCAGTACTTC. Translating it yields CASSGTSLGLEQYF.

The chain couples TRBV9 to TRBJ2-7; 8 bases match TRBD2. J was trimmed by 5 bases and V by 7 bases; bases with no gene match: 11. CDR1 and CDR2 from the germline V gene are SGDLS and YYNGEE. This CDR3 has 14 amino acids. The CDR3 nucleotides read TGTGCCAGCGGTCGGGAGGGGCCGAGTAACGAGCAGTACTTC. Translated: CASGREGPSNEQYF.

The CDR3 region is CASSPGTTFSYEQYF. CDR3 nucleotide sequence: TGTGCCAGCAGCCCCGGGACAACATTCTCCTACGAGCAGTACTTC. This rearrangement joins TRBV7-2 to TRBJ2-7; maybe TRBD1 (6 bases). CDR3 size: 15 residues. V lost 5 bases, J lost 0 bases, and 14 bases lay in between. The germline V gene has CDR1 SGHTA and CDR2 FQGNSA.

This CDR3 is CASSKLGTSEGDEQFF. The CDR3 DNA sequence: TGTGCCAGCAGCAAACTAGGGACTAGCGAAGGCGATGAGCAGTTCTTC. The chain is built from TRBV21-1 and TRBJ2-1; no check of the table's D call, TRBD2, against the DNA was made. TRBV21-1 is recorded as a pseudogene. CDR3 length equals 16 residues.

J is TRBJ2-7 and V is TRBV6-5; D uncertain. Germline CDR1 reads MNHEY; CDR2 reads SVGAGI. V lost 6 bases to trimming and J lost 5 bases, with 8 bases between them. The CDR3 length is 11 residues. As DNA, the CDR3 is TGTGCCAGCAGGAGACACCACGAGCAGTACTTC. This gives the protein CASRRHHEQYF.

The J gene is TRBJ1-1, the V gene TRBV7-2; TRBD1 aligns across 10 bases. Germline V gene lookup returns CDR1 SGHTA and CDR2 FQGNSA. The CDR3 contains 16 residues. The junction had 8 bases not matched to a gene; V was cut back by 3 bases and J by 4 bases. Here the CDR3 reads CASSFRQGARGTEAFF. DNA of the CDR3: TGTGCCAGCAGCTTCCGACAGGGGGCGAGGGGCACTGAAGCTTTCTTT.

The rearrangement joins TRBV5-1 to TRBJ2-3; TRBD1 agrees at 7 bases. Unmatched junction bases numbered 7, after V lost 4 bases and J lost 2 bases. The germline V gene has CDR1 SGHRS and CDR2 YFSETQ. CDR3 length equals 15 residues. The CDR3 nucleotides read TGCGCCAGCAGCCGGGACAGCGTTAACACAGATACGCAGTATTTT. Protein: CASSRDSVNTDTQYF.

Worth noting for this clone: The same CDR3 also results from other DNA sequences found in this sample. The rearrangement links TRBV9 to TRBJ1-2; perhaps TRBD1 as D (5 bases). CDR3 length equals 15 residues. Germline V gene sequence: CDR1 SGDLS, CDR2 YYNGEE. V lost 0 bases and J 3 bases, leaving 12 bases between the germline ends. The CDR3: CASSVDGGKDYGYTF. The DNA for the CDR3 is TGTGCCAGCAGCGTAGATGGGGGGAAGGACTATGGCTACACCTTC.

The V gene is TRBV19, the J gene TRBJ1-5; 7 nucleotides line up with TRBD1. Germline V CDR1 and CDR2: LNHDA, SQIVND (reference sequence). Trimming at V came to 4 bases and at J to 9 bases, leaving 6 bases not matched to a gene. This CDR3 region has 13 residues. The CDR3 nucleotides are TGTGCCAGTAGTAGGGGACAGTTTGTGCCCCAGCATTTT. As protein: CASSRGQFVPQHF.

The chain employs TRBV9 and TRBJ2-7; possible D gene TRBD1, 6 bases. This CDR3 has 12 residues. Deletions cut 5 bases from V and 6 bases from J, with 12 bases between. Germline V gives CDR1 SGDLS, CDR2 YYNGEE. The CDR3 DNA is TGTGCCAGCAGAGGTAAACAGGGCGAGCAGTACTTC. Its translation is CASRGKQGEQYF.

CDR3 region: CASSEAGGGGAQYF. In DNA form, the CDR3 reads TGTGCCAGCAGTGAAGCTGGGGGGGGAGGGGCCCAGTACTTC. The chain couples TRBV2 to TRBJ2-5; 7 positions agree with TRBD2. Germline V lookup: CDR1 SNHLY, CDR2 FYNNEI. This CDR3 has 14 residues. After removal of 0 bases from V and 9 bases from J, the junction contained 7 bases not matched to a gene.

V and J are TRBV2 and TRBJ2-2; 8 positions match TRBD1. Germline values: CDR1 SNHLY, CDR2 FYNNEI. This CDR3 comprises 15 residues. V lost 6 bases, J lost 5 bases, and 8 bases stayed unmatched. DNA of the CDR3: TGTGCCAGCAGCCACGGACAGGGCAGGACCGGGGAGCTGTTTTTT. As protein: CASSHGQGRTGELFF.

The chain employs TRBV5-1 and TRBJ2-5; 11 bases line up with TRBD1. The CDR3 consists of 15 residues. With V trimmed by 3 bases and J by 5 bases, 6 bases remained unmatched. Per the germline V gene, CDR1 is SGHRS and CDR2 is YFSETQ. The CDR3 sequence is CASSSRDRGVETQYF. The DNA for the CDR3 is TGCGCCAGCAGCTCCCGGGACAGGGGGGTGGAGACCCAGTACTTC.

This sequence joins TRBV2 and TRBJ2-1; 9 bases fit TRBD2. J lost 6 bases, V lost 9 bases, and 9 bases had no gene match. The CDR3 has 14 amino acids. Per germline, CDR1 SNHLY and CDR2 FYNNEI. This chain's CDR3 is CASRLAEVLNEQFF. Here the CDR3 DNA reads TGTGCCAGTCGACTAGCGGAGGTACTCAATGAGCAGTTCTTC.